This TCR beta chain came from a study of T cell changes during pregnancy in multiple sclerosis. Assay: immunoSEQ multiplex PCR; the TCRdb copy retains only in-frame clones and omits some. The sample comprises approximately 20,000 clones, roughly 88% of which are singletons, and 5% to 6.5% rests with the top ten. The length of the CDR3 is 20 residues. The ends lost 4 bases at V and 6 bases at J; junction bases unmatched: 20. Germline CDR1 reads LNHDA; CDR2 reads SQIVND (reference sequence). This clonotype originated in a female donor in good health, enrolled as a control in a pregnancy study. This specimen consisted of CD8+ T cells from peripheral blood mononuclear cells, obtained after pregnancy. The chain couples TRBV19 to TRBJ2-3; the match to TRBD2 covers 12 bases. The CDR3 sequence: CASSTSYIGLAGNARDTQYF. Here the CDR3 DNA reads TGTGCCAGTAGTACGAGCTATATAGGACTAGCGGGGAACGCACGGGATACGCAGTATTTT.